Below, 3 T cell receptor beta chains from the same sample are listed, as sequenced in a study of blood T cell repertoires in COVID-19. Sequenced by immunoSEQ multiplex PCR; TCRdb stores in-frame clones only, minus some. This table holds around 150,000 clones, 70% to 90% found once. Material: PBMCs or T cells enriched from blood (not recorded which). Receptors were obtained from a woman aged 50 to 60 with acute COVID-19.

The V call is TRBV14, the J call TRBJ1-4, with D tentatively TRBD1 (5 bases). Germline V gene sequence: CDR1 SGHDN, CDR2 FVKESK. The CDR3 spans 14 residues. V was cut by 2 bases and J by 8 bases, with 12 bases left in between. The CDR3 DNA reads TGTGCCAGCAGCCAACGAAGGAGGGGAGAAAAACTGTTTTTT. It yields the protein CASSQRRRGEKLFF.

By share, this clone counts as medium-sized. The chain carries TRBV7-9 and TRBJ2-1; 7 positions match TRBD2. The V gene's germline CDR1 is SEHNR and CDR2 FQNEAQ (reference sequence). This CDR3 comprises 16 residues. V was pared by 5 bases and J by 2 bases, with 9 bases of the junction left unmatched. As DNA, the CDR3 is TGTGCCAGCAGCCCTGGGGAGGGAGACACCTACAATGAGCAGTTCTTC. The encoded protein is CASSPGEGDTYNEQFF. The full variable domain, with the rest looked up from reference TRBV7-9 and TRBJ2-1, is DTGVSQNPRHKITKRGQNVTFRCDPISEHNRLYWYRQTLGQGPEFLTYFQNEAQLEKSRLLSDRFSAERPKGSFSTLEIQRTEQGDSAMYLCASSPGEGDTYNEQFFGPGTRLTVL.

In nucleotides, the CDR3 is TGTGCAAGTCGGTCACTAGGCCCGCGACGGCAGTTCTTC. Translated, it gives CASRSLGPRRQFF. The gene calls are TRBV12-2 and TRBJ2-1; the table names TRBD2, a call not compared with the DNA. TRBV12-2 is marked as a pseudogene. The CDR3 totals 13 residues.